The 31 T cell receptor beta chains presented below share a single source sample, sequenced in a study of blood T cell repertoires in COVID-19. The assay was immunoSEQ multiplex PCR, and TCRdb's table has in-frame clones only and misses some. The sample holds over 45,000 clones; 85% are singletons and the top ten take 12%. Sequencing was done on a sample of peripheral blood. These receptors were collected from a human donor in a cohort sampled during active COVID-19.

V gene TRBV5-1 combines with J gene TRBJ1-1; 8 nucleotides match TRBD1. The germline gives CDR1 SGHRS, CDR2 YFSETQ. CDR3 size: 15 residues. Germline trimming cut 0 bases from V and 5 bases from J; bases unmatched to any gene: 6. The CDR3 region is CASSLGQGAGTEAFF. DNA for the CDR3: TGCGCCAGCAGCTTGGGTCAGGGGGCAGGGACTGAAGCTTTCTTT. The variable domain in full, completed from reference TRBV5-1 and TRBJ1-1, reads KAGVTQTPRYLIKTRGQQVTLSCSPISGHRSVSWYQQTPGQGLQFLFEYFSETQRNKGNFPGRFSGRQFSNSRSEMNVSTLELGDSALYLCASSLGQGAGTEAFFGQGTRLTVV.

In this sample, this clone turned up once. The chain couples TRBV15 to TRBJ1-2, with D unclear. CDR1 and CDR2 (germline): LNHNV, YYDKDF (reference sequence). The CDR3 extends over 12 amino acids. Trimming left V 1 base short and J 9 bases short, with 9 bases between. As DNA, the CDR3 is TGTGCCACCAGCAGAGGTCATGCTAGCTACACCTTC. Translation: CATSRGHASYTF.

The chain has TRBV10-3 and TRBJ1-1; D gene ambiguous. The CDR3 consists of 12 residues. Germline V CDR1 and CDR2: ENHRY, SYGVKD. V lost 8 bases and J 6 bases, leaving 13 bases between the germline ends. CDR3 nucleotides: TGTGCCATCTTTTCTGGCGGTGCTGAAGCTTTCTTT. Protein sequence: CAIFSGGAEAFF.

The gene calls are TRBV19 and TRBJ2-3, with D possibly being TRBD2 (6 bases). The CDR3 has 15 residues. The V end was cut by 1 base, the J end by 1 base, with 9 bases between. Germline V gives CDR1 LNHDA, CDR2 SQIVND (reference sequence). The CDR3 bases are TGTGCCAGTAGTATAGCGGGAGACCGCACAGATACGCAGTATTTT. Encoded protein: CASSIAGDRTDTQYF.

This CDR3 reads CASSSGETSGRNPADTQYF. CDR3 DNA: TGTGCCAGCAGTTCGGGGGAGACTAGCGGGAGGAATCCGGCAGATACGCAGTATTTT. This chain uses TRBV27 with TRBJ2-3; 13 bases line up with TRBD2. Germline V gives CDR1 MNHEY, CDR2 SMNVEV (reference sequence). The CDR3 has 19 amino acids. Trimming took 4 bases from V and 4 from J; bases not matched to a gene: 14.

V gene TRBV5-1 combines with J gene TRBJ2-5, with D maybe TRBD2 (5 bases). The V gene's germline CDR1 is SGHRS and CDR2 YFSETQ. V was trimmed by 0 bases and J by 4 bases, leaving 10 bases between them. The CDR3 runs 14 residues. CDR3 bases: TGCGCCAGCAGCTTGGGACCTGCGGGAGAGACCCAGTACTTC. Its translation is CASSLGPAGETQYF.

CDR3: CASRRVENSGNTIYF. CDR3 sequence (DNA): TGCGCCAGCAGGAGGGTCGAGAATTCTGGAAACACCATATATTTT. This rearrangement joins TRBV5-1 to TRBJ1-3; D remains ambiguous. V gave up 5 bases and J gave up 1 base, with 13 bases separating them. The CDR3 runs 15 residues. The germline gives CDR1 SGHRS, CDR2 YFSETQ.

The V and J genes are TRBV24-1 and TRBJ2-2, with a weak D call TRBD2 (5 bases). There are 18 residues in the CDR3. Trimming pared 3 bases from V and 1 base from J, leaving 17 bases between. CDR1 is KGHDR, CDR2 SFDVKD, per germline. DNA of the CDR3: TGTGCCACCAGTGATGTGAGTACGGGGATTAGGAACACCGGGGAGCTGTTTTTT. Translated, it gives CATSDVSTGIRNTGELFF.

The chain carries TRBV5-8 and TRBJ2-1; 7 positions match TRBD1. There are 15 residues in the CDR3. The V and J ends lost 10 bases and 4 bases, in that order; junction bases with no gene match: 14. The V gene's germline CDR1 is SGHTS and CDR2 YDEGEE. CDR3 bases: TGTGCCGTCCAGATGGGACAGATATTTTACAATGAGCAGTTCTTC. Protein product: CAVQMGQIFYNEQFF.

For the CDR3, the DNA is TGTGCCAGCAGCCTAGACAGGGGGCGCGATTATGGCTACACCTTC. Translation gives CASSLDRGRDYGYTF. This chain uses TRBV3-1 (or the pseudogene TRBV3-2) with TRBJ1-2; TRBD1 matches 10 bases. Germline V gene sequence: CDR1 LGHDT, CDR2 YNNKEL (reference sequence). J was trimmed by 5 bases and V by 4 bases; bases with no gene match: 7. The CDR3 spans 15 residues.

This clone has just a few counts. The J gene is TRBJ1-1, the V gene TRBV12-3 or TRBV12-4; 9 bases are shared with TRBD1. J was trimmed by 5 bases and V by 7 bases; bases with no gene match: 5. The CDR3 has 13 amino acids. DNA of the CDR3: TGTGCCAGCAAGACAGGGGGTGGAACTGAAGCTTTCTTT. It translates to CASKTGGGTEAFF.

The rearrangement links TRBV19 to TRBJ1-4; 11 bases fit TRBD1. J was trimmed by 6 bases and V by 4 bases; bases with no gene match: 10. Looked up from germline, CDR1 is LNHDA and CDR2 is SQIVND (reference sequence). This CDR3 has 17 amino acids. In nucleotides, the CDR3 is TGTGCCAGTAGTAGGTTGGACAGGGGGCGATTGGATGAAAAACTGTTTTTT. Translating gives CASSRLDRGRLDEKLFF.

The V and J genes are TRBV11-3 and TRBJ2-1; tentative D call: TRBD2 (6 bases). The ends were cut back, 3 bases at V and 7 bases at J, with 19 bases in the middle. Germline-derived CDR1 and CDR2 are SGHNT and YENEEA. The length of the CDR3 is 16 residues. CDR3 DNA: TGTGCCAGCAGCTTCGGCGCAGCAGGAGGGGTGAATGAGCAGTTCTTC. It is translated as CASSFGAAGGVNEQFF.

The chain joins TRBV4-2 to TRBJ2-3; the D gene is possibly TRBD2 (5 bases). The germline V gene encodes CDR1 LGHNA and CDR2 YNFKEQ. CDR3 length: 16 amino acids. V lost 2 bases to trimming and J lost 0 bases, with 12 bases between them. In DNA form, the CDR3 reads TGTGCCAGCAGCCAACCTGCGGGTATCAGCACAGATACGCAGTATTTT. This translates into CASSQPAGISTDTQYF.

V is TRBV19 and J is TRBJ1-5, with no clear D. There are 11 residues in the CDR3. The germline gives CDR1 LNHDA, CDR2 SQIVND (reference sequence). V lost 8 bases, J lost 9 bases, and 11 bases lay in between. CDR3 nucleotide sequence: TGTGCCAGTGGGGAGGTGGGGCCCCAGCATTTT. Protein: CASGEVGPQHF.

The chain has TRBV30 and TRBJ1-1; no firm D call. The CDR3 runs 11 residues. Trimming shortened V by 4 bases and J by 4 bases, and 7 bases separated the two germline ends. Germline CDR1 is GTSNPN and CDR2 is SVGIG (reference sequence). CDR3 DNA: TGTGCCTGGATCGGTGGCACTGAAGCTTTCTTT. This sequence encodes CAWIGGTEAFF. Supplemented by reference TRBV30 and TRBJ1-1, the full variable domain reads SQTIHQWPATLVQPVGSPLSLECTVEGTSNPNLYWYRQAAGRGLQLLFYSVGIGQISSEVPQNLSASRPQDRQFILSSKKLLLSDSGFYLCAWIGGTEAFFGQGTRLTVV.

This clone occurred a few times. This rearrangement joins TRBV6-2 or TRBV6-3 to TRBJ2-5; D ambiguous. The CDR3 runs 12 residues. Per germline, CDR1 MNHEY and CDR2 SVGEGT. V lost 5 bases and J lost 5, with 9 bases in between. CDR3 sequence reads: CASSATRETQYF. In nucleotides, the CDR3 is TGTGCCAGCAGTGCCACTCGGGAGACCCAGTACTTC.

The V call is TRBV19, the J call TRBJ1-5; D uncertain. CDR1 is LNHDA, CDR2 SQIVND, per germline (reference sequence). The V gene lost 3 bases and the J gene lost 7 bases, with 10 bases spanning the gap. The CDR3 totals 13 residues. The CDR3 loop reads CASSMGEEQPQHF. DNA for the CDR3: TGTGCCAGTAGTATGGGAGAGGAGCAGCCCCAGCATTTT.

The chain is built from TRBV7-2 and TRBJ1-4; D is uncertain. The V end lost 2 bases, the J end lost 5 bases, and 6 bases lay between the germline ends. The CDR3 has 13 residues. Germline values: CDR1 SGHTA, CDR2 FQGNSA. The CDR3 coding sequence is TGTGCCAGCAGCTTAAGCAGGAATGAAAAACTGTTTTTT. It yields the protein CASSLSRNEKLFF.

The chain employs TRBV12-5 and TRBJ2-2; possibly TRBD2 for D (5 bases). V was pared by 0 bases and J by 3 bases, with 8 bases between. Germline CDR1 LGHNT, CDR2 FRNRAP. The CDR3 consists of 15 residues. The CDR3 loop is CASGLVLGDTGELFF. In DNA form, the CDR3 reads TGTGCTAGTGGTTTGGTACTCGGGGACACCGGGGAGCTGTTTTTT. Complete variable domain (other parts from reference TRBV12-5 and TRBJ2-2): DARVTQTPRHKVTEMGQEVTMRCQPILGHNTVFWYRQTMMQGLELLAYFRNRAPLDDSGMPKDRFSAEMPDATLATLKIQPSEPRDSAVYFCASGLVLGDTGELFFGEGSRLTVL.

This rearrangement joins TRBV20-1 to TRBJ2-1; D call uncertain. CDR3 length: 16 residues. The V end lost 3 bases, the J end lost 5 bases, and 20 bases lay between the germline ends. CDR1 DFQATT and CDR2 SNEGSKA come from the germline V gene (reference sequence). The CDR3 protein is CSASKPLINPDNEQFF. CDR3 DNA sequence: TGCAGTGCTAGTAAACCATTGATAAACCCGGACAATGAGCAGTTCTTC.

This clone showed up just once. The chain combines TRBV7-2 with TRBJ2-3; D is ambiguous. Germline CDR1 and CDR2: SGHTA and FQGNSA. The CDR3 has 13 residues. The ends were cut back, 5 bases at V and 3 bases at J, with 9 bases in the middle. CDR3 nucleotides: TGTGCCAGCAGCCCCCTAAATACAGATACGCAGTATTTT. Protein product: CASSPLNTDTQYF.

The DNA of the CDR3 is TGCGCCAGCAGCGTCTCCAGGTCAGTCTCCTACGAGCAGTACTTC. Translating gives CASSVSRSVSYEQYF. The chain links TRBV4-1 to TRBJ2-7; D is undetermined. The V gene lost 5 bases and the J gene lost 0 bases, with 14 bases spanning the gap. Germline V lookup: CDR1 MGHRA, CDR2 YSYEKL. This CDR3 has 15 amino acids.

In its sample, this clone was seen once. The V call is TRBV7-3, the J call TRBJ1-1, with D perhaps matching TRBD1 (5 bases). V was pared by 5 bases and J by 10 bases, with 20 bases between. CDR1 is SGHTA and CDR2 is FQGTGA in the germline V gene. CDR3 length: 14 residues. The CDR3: CASSPRAGSDLAFF. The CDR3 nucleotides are TGTGCCAGCAGCCCCCGGGCAGGGTCGGATTTAGCTTTCTTT.

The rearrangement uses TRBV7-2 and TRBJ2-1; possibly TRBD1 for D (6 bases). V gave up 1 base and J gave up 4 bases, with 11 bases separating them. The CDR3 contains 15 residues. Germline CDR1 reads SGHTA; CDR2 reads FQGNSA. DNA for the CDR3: TGTGCCAGCAGCTTAGAGAGGCAGGGGTACAATGAGCAGTTCTTC. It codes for CASSLERQGYNEQFF.

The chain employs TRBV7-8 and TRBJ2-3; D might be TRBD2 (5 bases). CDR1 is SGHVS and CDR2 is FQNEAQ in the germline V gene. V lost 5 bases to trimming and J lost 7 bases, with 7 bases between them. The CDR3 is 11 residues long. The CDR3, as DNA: TGTGCCAGCAGCCCCGGGAATACGCAGTATTTT. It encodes CASSPGNTQYF.

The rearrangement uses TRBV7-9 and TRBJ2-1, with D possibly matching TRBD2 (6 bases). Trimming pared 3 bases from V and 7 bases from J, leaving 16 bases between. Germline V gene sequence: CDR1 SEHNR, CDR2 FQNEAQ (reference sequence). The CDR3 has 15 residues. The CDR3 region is CASSFPGLGRNEQFF. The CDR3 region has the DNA TGTGCCAGCAGCTTCCCGGGACTGGGGAGGAATGAGCAGTTCTTC. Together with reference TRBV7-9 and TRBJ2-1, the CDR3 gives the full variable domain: DTGVSQNPRHKITKRGQNVTFRCDPISEHNRLYWYRQTLGQGPEFLTYFQNEAQLEKSRLLSDRFSAERPKGSFSTLEIQRTEQGDSAMYLCASSFPGLGRNEQFFGPGTRLTVL.

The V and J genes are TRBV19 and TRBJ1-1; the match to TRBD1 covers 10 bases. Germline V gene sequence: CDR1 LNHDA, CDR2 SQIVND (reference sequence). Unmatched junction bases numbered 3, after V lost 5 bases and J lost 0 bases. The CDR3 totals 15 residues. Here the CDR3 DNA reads TGTGCCAGTAGTCTCGGGACAGGGGTGAACACTGAAGCTTTCTTT. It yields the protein CASSLGTGVNTEAFF.

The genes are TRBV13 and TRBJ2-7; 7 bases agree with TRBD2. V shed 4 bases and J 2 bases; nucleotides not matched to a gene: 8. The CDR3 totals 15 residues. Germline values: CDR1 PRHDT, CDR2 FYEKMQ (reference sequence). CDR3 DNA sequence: TGTGCCAGCAGCTCCGCCGGGAGCGGGGCCTACGAGCAGTACTTC. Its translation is CASSSAGSGAYEQYF.

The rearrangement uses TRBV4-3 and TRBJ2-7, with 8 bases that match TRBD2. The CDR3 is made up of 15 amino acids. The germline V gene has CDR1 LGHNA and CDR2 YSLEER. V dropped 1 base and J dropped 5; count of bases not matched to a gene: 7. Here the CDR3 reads CASSQVGSGSHEQYF. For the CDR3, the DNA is TGCGCCAGCAGCCAAGTGGGGAGCGGGAGCCACGAGCAGTACTTC.

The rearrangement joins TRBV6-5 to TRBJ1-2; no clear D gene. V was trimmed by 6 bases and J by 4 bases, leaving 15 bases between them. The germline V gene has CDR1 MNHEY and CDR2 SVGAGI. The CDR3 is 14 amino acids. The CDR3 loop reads CASRSPGSIYGYTF. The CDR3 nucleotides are TGTGCCAGCAGGTCCCCGGGATCGATCTATGGCTACACCTTC.